One and the same sample provided the 30 T cell receptor beta chains below, sequenced in a study of blood T cell repertoires in COVID-19. Using immunoSEQ multiplex PCR, the repertoire was profiled, and TCRdb retains in-frame clones only, with some absent. The sample lists some 220,000 clones, approximately 78% occurring once. Sequenced input: peripheral blood. The receptor source for this set is a woman aged 65 to 85 with COVID-19, enrolled during active disease.

V usage is TRBV30 and J usage is TRBJ1-5, with 8 bases lining up with TRBD1. Germline trimming cut 0 bases from V and 1 base from J; bases unmatched to any gene: 17. The CDR3 covers 20 residues. Germline CDR1 reads GTSNPN; CDR2 reads SVGIG (reference sequence). CDR3 region: CAWSVGLTGASGESNQPQHF. CDR3 sequence (DNA): TGTGCCTGGAGTGTGGGGCTGACAGGGGCATCAGGTGAGAGCAATCAGCCCCAGCATTTT.

A few counts support this clone. The J gene is TRBJ2-1, the V gene TRBV2, with 8 bases fitting TRBD2. The V gene end was trimmed by 8 bases and the J gene end by 9 bases; junction bases not matched to a gene: 15. Germline V lookup: CDR1 SNHLY, CDR2 FYNNEI. The CDR3 runs to 15 residues. CDR3 residues: CASHGGLAGRGEQFF. For the CDR3, the DNA is TGTGCCAGCCACGGTGGACTAGCTGGGAGGGGTGAGCAGTTCTTC.

This CDR3 reads CASSPLRSPQETQYF. DNA of the CDR3: TGCGCCAGCAGTCCGTTGAGAAGCCCACAAGAGACCCAGTACTTC. V is TRBV5-1 and J is TRBJ2-5; D not certain. In germline, CDR1 is SGHRS, CDR2 YFSETQ. The CDR3 runs to 15 residues. V lost 5 bases, J lost 2 bases, and 16 bases lay in between.

The chain is built from TRBV4-1 and TRBJ2-1; a possible D gene is TRBD1 (7 bases). From germline, CDR1 is MGHRA and CDR2 YSYEKL. Trimming shortened V by 4 bases and J by 3 bases, and 19 bases separated the two germline ends. The CDR3 is made up of 17 amino acids. CDR3 DNA sequence: TGCGCCAGCAGCCCGCAACTACAGGGGAGGCTCTACAATGAGCAGTTCTTC. Protein: CASSPQLQGRLYNEQFF.

This chain joins TRBV7-9 and TRBJ1-5, with D possibly matching TRBD1 (5 bases). Germline V gives CDR1 SEHNR, CDR2 FQNEAQ (reference sequence). V was clipped by 5 bases and J by 3 bases, with 17 bases between them. The CDR3 consists of 16 residues. CDR3 nucleotides: TGTGCCAGCAGCCCCGAGACAGTTACCTACAATCAGCCCCAGCATTTT. Protein: CASSPETVTYNQPQHF.

The rearrangement links TRBV19 to TRBJ2-1; TRBD2 aligns across 11 bases. Germline V gene sequence: CDR1 LNHDA, CDR2 SQIVND (reference sequence). Trimming at V came to 5 bases and at J to 9 bases, leaving 15 bases not matched to a gene. The CDR3 consists of 17 residues. The CDR3 DNA reads as TGTGCCAGTAGTTTTATCTTACCGGGACTAGCGGTAATTGAGCAGTTCTTC. Protein: CASSFILPGLAVIEQFF.

The chain has TRBV4-1 and TRBJ1-5; perhaps TRBD1 as D (6 bases). CDR3 length: 16 residues. The germline gives CDR1 MGHRA, CDR2 YSYEKL. V was cut by 1 base and J by 5 bases, with 15 bases left in between. CDR3 protein: CASSQAVGQPHQPQHF. CDR3 bases: TGCGCCAGCAGCCAAGCCGTAGGACAGCCCCATCAGCCCCAGCATTTT.

This clone was counted between two and nine times. The chain carries TRBV5-6 and TRBJ1-2, with D possibly being TRBD1 (5 bases). V lost 7 bases and J lost 4, with 20 bases in between. The CDR3 contains 15 residues. Germline V gene lookup returns CDR1 SGHDT and CDR2 YYEEEE. The CDR3 is CASALGQNKIYGYTF. CDR3 sequence (DNA): TGTGCCAGCGCATTGGGGCAGAACAAGATCTATGGCTACACCTTC.

This chain connects TRBV19 to TRBJ2-5; TRBD2 matches 10 bases. Per germline, CDR1 LNHDA and CDR2 SQIVND (reference sequence). V lost 3 bases to trimming and J lost 3 bases; unmatched junction nucleotides: 7. CDR3 length: 16 amino acids. The CDR3 spells CASSIQRTSGKETQYF. For the CDR3, the DNA is TGTGCCAGTAGTATCCAGAGGACTAGCGGAAAAGAGACCCAGTACTTC.

This chain links TRBV25-1 with TRBJ2-1; TRBD1 is a possible D gene (6 bases). The germline CDR1 and CDR2 sequences are MGHDK and SYGVNS. Trimming removed 9 bases at V and 6 bases at J, with 18 bases between. The CDR3 has 14 residues. This CDR3 reads CASQGRSLRNEQFF. The CDR3 coding sequence is TGTGCCAGTCAGGGGAGAAGTCTACGCAATGAGCAGTTCTTC. Variable domain in full (rest from reference TRBV25-1 and TRBJ2-1): EADIYQTPRYLVIGTGKKITLECSQTMGHDKMYWYQQDPGMELHLIHYSYGVNSTEKGDLSSESTVSRIRTEHFPLTLESARPSHTSQYLCASQGRSLRNEQFFGPGTRLTVL.

Notes on this clone: Compared with germline, one end of the junction differs, possibly owing to a read error. The V call is TRBV18, the J call TRBJ1-2, with D maybe TRBD1 (6 bases). The germline CDR1 and CDR2 sequences are KGHSH and LQKENI. This CDR3 contains 14 residues. CDR3 in DNA: TGTGCCAGCTCACCATCAGGTACGGAAACAGGGAAGGCCTTC. As protein: CASSPSGTETGKAF.

This chain uses TRBV16 with TRBJ2-2, with a possible D match to TRBD2 (6 bases). CDR3 size: 16 residues. Trimming took 4 bases from V and 7 from J, leaving 19 bases between them. Per the germline V gene, CDR1 is KGHSY and CDR2 is FQNENV. CDR3 sequence reads: CASSPPPLAKFGELFF. The CDR3 DNA reads TGTGCCAGCAGCCCGCCCCCACTAGCCAAGTTCGGGGAGCTGTTTTTT.

This clone was counted a few times. V is TRBV9 and J is TRBJ2-1; TRBD2 matches 14 bases. The germline gives CDR1 SGDLS, CDR2 YYNGEE. J lost 5 bases, V lost 4 bases, and 11 bases had no gene match. The CDR3 covers 18 residues. The CDR3 loop reads CASSSGTSGRGANNEQFF. The CDR3 coding sequence is TGTGCCAGCAGCTCCGGGACTAGCGGGAGAGGGGCCAACAATGAGCAGTTCTTC.

The chain carries TRBV7-9 and TRBJ1-1; 10 bases fit TRBD1. Germline-derived CDR1 and CDR2 are SEHNR and FQNEAQ (reference sequence). CDR3 size: 15 residues. The trim removed 2 bases at V and 6 bases at J, leaving 6 bases unmatched. The CDR3, as DNA: TGTGCCAGCAGCTTAATAGGGACAGGGGTCGCTGAAGCTTTCTTT. Translation gives CASSLIGTGVAEAFF. Variable domain in full (rest from reference TRBV7-9 and TRBJ1-1): DTGVSQNPRHKITKRGQNVTFRCDPISEHNRLYWYRQTLGQGPEFLTYFQNEAQLEKSRLLSDRFSAERPKGSFSTLEIQRTEQGDSAMYLCASSLIGTGVAEAFFGQGTRLTVV.

The chain carries TRBV6-2 or TRBV6-3 and TRBJ2-7; possibly TRBD2 for D (5 bases). Germline CDR1 reads MNHEY; CDR2 reads SVGEGT. The length of the CDR3 is 12 residues. V gave up 5 bases and J gave up 11 bases, with 16 bases separating them. CDR3 in amino acids: CASSGEIHNKYF. CDR3 nucleotide sequence: TGTGCCAGCAGTGGGGAGATCCATAATAAGTACTTC.

This clone showed up just once. V usage is TRBV3-1 (or the pseudogene TRBV3-2) and J usage is TRBJ1-2; 7 bases match TRBD1. Germline values: CDR1 LGHDT, CDR2 YNNKEL (reference sequence). V shed 4 bases, J shed 2 bases, and the junction held 4 bases outside the gene matches. The CDR3 covers 14 residues. CDR3 sequence (DNA): TGTGCCAGCAGCCCGTTGACAGGGAACTATGGCTACACCTTC. The encoded protein is CASSPLTGNYGYTF.

The gene calls are TRBV5-1 and TRBJ2-7; 8 bases fit TRBD1. The length of the CDR3 is 16 residues. CDR1 is SGHRS, CDR2 YFSETQ, per germline. Losses at the gene ends were 4 bases for V and 3 bases for J; bases not matched to a gene: 12. The CDR3 protein is CASSTSPGQAYYEQYF. The DNA of the CDR3 is TGCGCCAGCAGCACCTCACCGGGACAGGCTTACTACGAGCAGTACTTC.

This clone has just one count. This sequence joins TRBV19 and TRBJ2-4; 10 bases match TRBD1. The ends lost 7 bases at V and 1 base at J; junction bases unmatched: 10. The CDR3 runs to 17 residues. Germline CDR1 is LNHDA and CDR2 is SQIVND (reference sequence). CDR3 nucleotide sequence: TGTGCCAGTACTACCGGGACAGGGGTTTCGGCCAAAAACATTCAGTACTTC. It is translated as CASTTGTGVSAKNIQYF. The full variable domain, completed using reference TRBV19 and TRBJ2-4, is DGGITQSPKYLFRKEGQNVTLSCEQNLNHDAMYWYRQDPGQGLRLIYYSQIVNDFQKGDIAEGYSVSREKKESFPLTVTSAQKNPTAFYLCASTTGTGVSAKNIQYFGAGTRLSVL.

The chain uses TRBV30 and TRBJ2-3; possible D gene TRBD2, 6 bases. Germline V gives CDR1 GTSNPN, CDR2 SVGIG (reference sequence). The V end lost 5 bases, the J end lost 3 bases, and 15 bases lay between the germline ends. The CDR3 spans 14 residues. CDR3 sequence: CAWSGGEKTDTQYF. The CDR3 nucleotides read TGTGCCTGGTCCGGCGGGGAGAAGACAGATACGCAGTATTTT.

In this sample, this clone turned up once. The rearrangement uses TRBV6-1 and TRBJ1-1, with TRBD1 matching 9 bases. Trimming took 0 bases from V and 4 from J; bases not matched to a gene: 15. This CDR3 is 19 amino acids long. Germline CDR1 is MNHNS and CDR2 is SASEGT. CDR3 loop: CASSEAPSGTGFTGTEAFF. The CDR3, as DNA: TGTGCCAGCAGTGAAGCGCCCTCCGGGACAGGGTTCACCGGCACTGAAGCTTTCTTT.

This clone has only one observation. The V gene is TRBV5-1, the J gene TRBJ2-7; TRBD1 is a possible D gene (6 bases). Trimming took 0 bases from V and 6 from J, leaving 13 bases between them. The length of the CDR3 is 14 residues. Germline V lookup: CDR1 SGHRS, CDR2 YFSETQ. Written as DNA, the CDR3 is TGCGCCAGCAGCTTGGAGGGGGAGATAGGCGAGCAGTACTTC. Protein sequence: CASSLEGEIGEQYF.

The chain joins TRBV27 to TRBJ2-1; TRBD2 aligns across 8 bases. CDR3 size: 16 residues. V lost 2 bases, J lost 7 bases, and 10 bases stayed unmatched. CDR1 and CDR2 (germline): MNHEY, SMNVEV (reference sequence). The CDR3 reads CASSLKAGGPVNEQFF. As DNA, the CDR3 is TGTGCCAGCAGTTTAAAGGCGGGAGGCCCCGTGAATGAGCAGTTCTTC.

This chain connects TRBV7-8 to TRBJ1-2, with D unresolved. Germline V gives CDR1 SGHVS, CDR2 FQNEAQ. The V end lost 2 bases, the J end lost 5 bases, and 12 bases lay between the germline ends. The CDR3 length is 14 residues. This CDR3 is CASSLLFGRYGYTF. CDR3 coding DNA: TGTGCCAGCAGCTTACTGTTCGGGAGATATGGCTACACCTTC.

This clone was seen once. The V gene is TRBV6-2 or TRBV6-3, the J gene TRBJ2-1, with 8 bases aligning to TRBD2. V trimming: 2 bases; J trimming: 6 bases; junction bases outside the gene matches: 12. The germline gives CDR1 MNHEY, CDR2 SVGEGT. The CDR3 length is 17 residues. CDR3 residues: CASSYGAGTRYGNEQFF. The DNA of the CDR3 is TGTGCCAGCAGTTACGGGGCCGGGACTAGATACGGCAATGAGCAGTTCTTC.

The V gene is TRBV7-9, the J gene TRBJ1-2, with 7 bases identical to TRBD1. The CDR3 totals 15 residues. Per germline, CDR1 SEHNR and CDR2 FQNEAQ (reference sequence). V was pared by 4 bases and J by 0 bases, with 5 bases of the junction left unmatched. Here the CDR3 DNA reads TGTGCCAGCAGCTACGGACAGGTGGCTAACTATGGCTACACCTTC. Amino acids: CASSYGQVANYGYTF.

The chain links TRBV29-1 to TRBJ1-1; D is possibly TRBD1 (6 bases). Germline CDR1 SQVTM, CDR2 ANQGSEA. Between the trimmed V and J ends, which lost 7 bases and 1 base, there was a span of 16 bases. This CDR3 has 14 residues. The CDR3 loop reads CSAQQGRKNTEAFF. In DNA form, the CDR3 reads TGCAGCGCTCAACAGGGTAGGAAGAACACTGAAGCTTTCTTT. Full variable domain (remainder filled in from reference TRBV29-1 and TRBJ1-1): SAVISQKPSRDICQRGTSLTIQCQVDSQVTMMFWYRQQPGQSLTLIATANQGSEATYESGFVIDKFPISRPNLTFSTLTVSNMSPEDSSIYLCSAQQGRKNTEAFFGQGTRLTVV.

The rearrangement uses TRBV30 and TRBJ1-5; 8 bases line up with TRBD1. The trim removed 5 bases at V and 0 bases at J, leaving 9 bases unmatched. This CDR3 spans 16 amino acids. Germline V gene sequence: CDR1 GTSNPN, CDR2 SVGIG (reference sequence). The DNA of the CDR3 is TGTGCCTGGGGCCGGGGGACAGGCTCTAGCAATCAGCCCCAGCATTTT. Residues: CAWGRGTGSSNQPQHF.

This clone was seen repeatedly, ten times or more. This chain uses TRBV5-1 with TRBJ1-1; 8 bases fit TRBD1. CDR1 SGHRS and CDR2 YFSETQ come from the germline V gene. The J segment lost 4 bases and the V segment lost 9 bases, leaving 11 bases of the junction unmatched. The CDR3 covers 14 residues. The CDR3 spells CATKLSTGGTEAFF. For the CDR3, the DNA is TGCGCCACCAAGCTTAGCACAGGGGGCACTGAAGCTTTCTTT.

This clone appeared a few times. The V and J genes are TRBV4-1 and TRBJ1-1; possibly TRBD1 for D (5 bases). Looked up from germline, CDR1 is MGHRA and CDR2 is YSYEKL. Between the trimmed V and J ends, which lost 6 bases and 2 bases, there was a span of 25 bases. The CDR3 extends over 18 amino acids. The CDR3 DNA follows: TGCGCCAGCAGGCAGGGACTTCTTGGACGGCGTCGAAACACTGAAGCTTTCTTT. As protein: CASRQGLLGRRRNTEAFF.

The chain couples TRBV6-5 to TRBJ1-2; perhaps TRBD1 as D (5 bases). V was trimmed by 5 bases and J by 9 bases, leaving 13 bases between them. The CDR3 loop spans 12 amino acids. Germline CDR1 reads MNHEY; CDR2 reads SVGAGI. The CDR3 DNA is TGTGCCAGCAGTCCCCTCGGACAACGCTACACCTTC. This gives the protein CASSPLGQRYTF.